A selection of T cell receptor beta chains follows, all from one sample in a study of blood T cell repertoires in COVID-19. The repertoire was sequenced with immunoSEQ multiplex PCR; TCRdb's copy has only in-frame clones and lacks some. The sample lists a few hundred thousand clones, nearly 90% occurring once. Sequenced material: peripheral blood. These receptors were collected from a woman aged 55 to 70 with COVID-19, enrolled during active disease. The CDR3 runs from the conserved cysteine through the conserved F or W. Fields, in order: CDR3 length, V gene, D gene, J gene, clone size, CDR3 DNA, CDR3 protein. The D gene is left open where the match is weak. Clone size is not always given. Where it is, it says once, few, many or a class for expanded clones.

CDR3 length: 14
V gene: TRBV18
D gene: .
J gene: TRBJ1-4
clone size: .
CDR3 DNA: TGTGCCAGCTCACCACGGGGGCGCGGTGAAAAACTGTTTTTT
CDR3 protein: CASSPRGRGEKLFF

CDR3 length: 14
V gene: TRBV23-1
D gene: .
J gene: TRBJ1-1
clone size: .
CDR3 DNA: TGCGCCAGCAGTCACGGGGTCTCGAACACTGAAGCTTTCTTT
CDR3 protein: CASSHGVSNTEAFF

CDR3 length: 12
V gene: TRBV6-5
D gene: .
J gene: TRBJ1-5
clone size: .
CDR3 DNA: TGTGCCAGCGACGGCAGGGATCAGCCCCAGCATTTT
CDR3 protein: CASDGRDQPQHF

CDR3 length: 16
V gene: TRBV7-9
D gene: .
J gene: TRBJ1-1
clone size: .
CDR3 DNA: TGTGCCAGCAGCCCAACCCTGGGGGGGGTTAACACTGAAGCTTTCTTT
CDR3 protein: CASSPTLGGVNTEAFF

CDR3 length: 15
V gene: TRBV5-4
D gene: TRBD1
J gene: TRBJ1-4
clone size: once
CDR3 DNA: TGTGCCAGCAGCCCCGGGACAGGGTTTAATGAAAAACTGTTTTTT
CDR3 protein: CASSPGTGFNEKLFF

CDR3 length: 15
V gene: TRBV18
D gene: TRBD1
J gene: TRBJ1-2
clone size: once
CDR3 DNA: TGTGCCAGCTCGCCAATGACAGGGGAGGCCTATGGCTACACCTTC
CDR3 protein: CASSPMTGEAYGYTF

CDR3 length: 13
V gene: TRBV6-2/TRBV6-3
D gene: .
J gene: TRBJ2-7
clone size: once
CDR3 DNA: TGTGCCAGCAGCAAAGAGCGATACTACGAGCAGTACTTC
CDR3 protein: CASSKERYYEQYF

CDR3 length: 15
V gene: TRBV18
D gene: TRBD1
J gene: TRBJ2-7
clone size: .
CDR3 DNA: TGTGCCAGCTCACCTTCCGGGACAGCCTTTTACGAGCAGTACTTC
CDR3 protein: CASSPSGTAFYEQYF

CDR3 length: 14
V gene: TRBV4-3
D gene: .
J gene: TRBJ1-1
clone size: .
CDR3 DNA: TGCGCCAGCAGCCAAGATGGGAGTGCAGGACGGGCTTTCTTT
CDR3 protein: CASSQDGSAGRAFF

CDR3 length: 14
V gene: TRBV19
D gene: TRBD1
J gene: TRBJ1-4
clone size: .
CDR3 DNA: TGTGCCAGTAGTTCGACAGGGGGAGCTGAAAAACTGTTTTTT
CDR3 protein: CASSSTGGAEKLFF

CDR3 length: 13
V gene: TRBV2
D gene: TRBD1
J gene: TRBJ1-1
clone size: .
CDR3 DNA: TGTGCCAGCAGTGGGACAGGGAGGCTTGAAGCTTTCTTT
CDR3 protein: CASSGTGRLEAFF

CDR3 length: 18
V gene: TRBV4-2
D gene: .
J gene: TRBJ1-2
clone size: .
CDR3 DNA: TGTGCCAGCAGCCAAGATAGTTCCGGGCAGGGCAGTAACTATGGCTACACCTTC
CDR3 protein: CASSQDSSGQGSNYGYTF

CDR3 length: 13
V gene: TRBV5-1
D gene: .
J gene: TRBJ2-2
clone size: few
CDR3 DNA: TGCGCCAGCAGCTGGAGGGGAACCGGGGAGCTGTTTTTT
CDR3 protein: CASSWRGTGELFF

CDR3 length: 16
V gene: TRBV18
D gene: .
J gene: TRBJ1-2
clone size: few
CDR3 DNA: TGTGCCAGCTCACCAACACCTCTCAGCGCCCCCGGGGGCTACACCTTC
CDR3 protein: CASSPTPLSAPGGYTF

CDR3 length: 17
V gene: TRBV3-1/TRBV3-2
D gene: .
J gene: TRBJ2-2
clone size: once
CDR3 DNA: TGTGCCAGCAGCCTTCGATACAGGGTGTCGAACACCGGGGAGCTGTTTTTT
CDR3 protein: CASSLRYRVSNTGELFF

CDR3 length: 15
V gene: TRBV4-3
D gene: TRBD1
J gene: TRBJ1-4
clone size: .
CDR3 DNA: TGCGCCAGCAGCCGGAATCCGGGACAGGGAGGAGAACTGTTTTTT
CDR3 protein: CASSRNPGQGGELFF

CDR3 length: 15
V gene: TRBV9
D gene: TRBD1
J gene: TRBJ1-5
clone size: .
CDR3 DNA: TGTGCCAGCAGCGTTGGACAGGGTAGCAATCAGCCCCAGCATTTT
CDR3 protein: CASSVGQGSNQPQHF

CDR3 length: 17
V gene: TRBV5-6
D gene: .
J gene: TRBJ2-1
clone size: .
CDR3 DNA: TGTGCCAGCAGCTCCCCTACAGTTACCAGCTCCTACAATGAGCAGTTCTTC
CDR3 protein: CASSSPTVTSSYNEQFF

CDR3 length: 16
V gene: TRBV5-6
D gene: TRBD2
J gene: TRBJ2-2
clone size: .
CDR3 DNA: TGTGCCAGCAGCTCGTATCGGCGGGGGGAAGGCGGGGAGCTGTTTTTT
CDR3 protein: CASSSYRRGEGGELFF

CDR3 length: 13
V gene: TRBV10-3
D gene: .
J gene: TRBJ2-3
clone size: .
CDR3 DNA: TGTGCCATCAGTGGTGGAGGAGAGGATACGCAGTATTTT
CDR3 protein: CAISGGGEDTQYF

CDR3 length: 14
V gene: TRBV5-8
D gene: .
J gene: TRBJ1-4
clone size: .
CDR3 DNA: TGTGCCAGCAGCTTAGCTCTAACTAATGAAAAACTGTTTTTT
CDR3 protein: CASSLALTNEKLFF

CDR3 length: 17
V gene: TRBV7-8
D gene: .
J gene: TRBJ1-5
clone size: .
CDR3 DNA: TGTGCCAGCAGCTTGGAAGTTTGGGGGCCGGGCAATCAGCCCCAGCATTTT
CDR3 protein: CASSLEVWGPGNQPQHF

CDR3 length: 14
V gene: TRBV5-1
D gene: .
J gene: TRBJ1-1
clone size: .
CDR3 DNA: TGCGCCAGCAGCTCGATGGGACTTCCCACTGAAGCTTTCTTT
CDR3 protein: CASSSMGLPTEAFF

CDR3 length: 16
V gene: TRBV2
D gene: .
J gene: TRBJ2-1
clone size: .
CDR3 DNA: TGTGCCAGCAGAACAGGGGTGGGGGGCTCCTACAATGAGCAGTTCTTC
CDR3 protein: CASRTGVGGSYNEQFF

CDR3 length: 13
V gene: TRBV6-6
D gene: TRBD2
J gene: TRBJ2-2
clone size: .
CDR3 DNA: TGTGCCAGCAGTTATAGCGGGACCGGGGAGCTGTTTTTT
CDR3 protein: CASSYSGTGELFF

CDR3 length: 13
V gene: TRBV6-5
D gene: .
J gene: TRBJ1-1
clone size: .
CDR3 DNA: TGTGCCAGCAGTCTACAGGAGAACACTGAAGCTTTCTTT
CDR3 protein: CASSLQENTEAFF

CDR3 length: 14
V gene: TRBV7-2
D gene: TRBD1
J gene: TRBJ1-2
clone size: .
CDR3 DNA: TGTGCCAGCAGCCGGCCCCCGACAGGGGTTGGCTACACCTTC
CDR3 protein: CASSRPPTGVGYTF

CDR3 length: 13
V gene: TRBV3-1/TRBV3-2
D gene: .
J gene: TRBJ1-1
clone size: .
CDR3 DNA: TGTGCCAGCAGCCAAGATTTTAGTACTGAAGCTTTCTTT
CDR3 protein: CASSQDFSTEAFF

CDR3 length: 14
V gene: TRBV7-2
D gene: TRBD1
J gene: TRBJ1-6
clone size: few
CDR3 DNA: TGTGCCAGCAGCTCGAACAGGGGCAATTCACCCCTCCACTTT
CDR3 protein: CASSSNRGNSPLHF